These 2 T cell receptor beta chains were sequenced from one sample in a study of T cell responses to AZD1222 COVID-19 vaccine. This table comes from immunoSEQ multiplex PCR, and its TCRdb copy is limited to in-frame clones, with some not included. The sample includes approximately 110,000 clones, around 92% of them seen just once. Sequenced material: peripheral blood, taken 28 days after the second AZD1222 dose. The receptors shown here come from an adult who received the AZD1222 COVID-19 vaccine.

This chain uses TRBV7-8 with TRBJ1-1; 10 nucleotides agree with TRBD1. CDR1 is SGHVS, CDR2 FQNEAQ, per germline. After removal of 6 bases from V and 3 bases from J, the junction contained 4 bases not matched to a gene. The CDR3 spans 14 residues. CDR3 residues: CASSFGTGDTEAFF. The CDR3 region has the DNA TGTGCCAGCAGTTTCGGGACAGGGGACACTGAAGCTTTCTTT.

The chain is built from TRBV27 and TRBJ1-2; D is unresolved. Trimming shortened V by 5 bases and J by 3 bases, and 19 bases separated the two germline ends. This CDR3 has 16 amino acids. Germline lookup yields CDR1 MNHEY and CDR2 SMNVEV (reference sequence). The CDR3 loop is CASSPHMEGKYYGYTF. The CDR3 nucleotides are TGTGCCAGCAGTCCACATATGGAGGGAAAGTACTATGGCTACACCTTC.